Following are 14 T cell receptor beta chains from one sample sequenced in a study of cytomegalovirus exposure and HLA in healthy donors (dated by TCRdb to the late 2010s). Library method: the immunoSEQ multiplex PCR assay. A mixture of 60 forward primers for TCR Vbeta segments and 13 reverse primers for TCR Jbeta segments was used in the multiplex PCR. In TCRdb, the immuneACCESS table is reduced to in-frame sequences with V and J assigned. These tables do not hold every clone; where another copy was compared, an unresolved V gene accounts for under half, and the others remain unexplained. Here the sample has fewer than 200,000 clones; around 79% occur a single time. In total, the top ten clones hold less than 8% of the sample. The specimen sequenced was PBMCs. These receptors all stem from a middle-aged man in good health and CMV-seropositive.

As to this clone: Germline is not matched at one junction end, which may reflect a read error. The chain joins TRBV28 to TRBJ2-7, with 8 bases aligning to TRBD1. CDR1 is MDHEN, CDR2 SYDVKM, per germline. The CDR3 is 14 amino acids. CDR3 protein: CASSLRTGSRQSNF. The CDR3 DNA reads as TGTGCCAGCAGCTTAAGGACAGGGTCCCGGCAGAGTAACTTC.

The chain carries TRBV5-1 and TRBJ2-7; 10 bases line up with TRBD1. CDR3 length: 14 amino acids. Germline CDR1 and CDR2: SGHRS and YFSETQ. With V trimmed by 6 bases and J by 2 bases, 5 bases remained unmatched. The CDR3 region is CASKPGQGTYEQYF. CDR3 sequence (DNA): TGCGCCAGCAAACCGGGACAGGGGACCTACGAGCAGTACTTC.

The V gene is TRBV28, the J gene TRBJ1-1, with 7 bases aligning to TRBD1. The germline gives CDR1 MDHEN, CDR2 SYDVKM. The CDR3 runs 15 residues. Losses at the gene ends were 6 bases for V and 0 bases for J; bases not matched to a gene: 7. The CDR3, as DNA: TGTGCCAGCAGCATCTTAGGGACAGTGAACACTGAAGCTTTCTTT. It encodes CASSILGTVNTEAFF.

V gene TRBV6-1 combines with J gene TRBJ2-7, with TRBD2 identical over 7 bases. This CDR3 is 15 amino acids long. After removal of 0 bases from V and 6 bases from J, the junction contained 8 bases not matched to a gene. The germline gives CDR1 MNHNS, CDR2 SASEGT. CDR3 in amino acids: CASSEAAGAPSEQYF. CDR3 DNA sequence: TGTGCCAGCAGTGAAGCTGCGGGAGCCCCCTCCGAGCAGTACTTC.

This clone appeared once. The CDR3 nucleotides read TGTGCCTGGAGTGTGAAGGGGCAAGAGACCCAGTACTTC. Amino acids: CAWSVKGQETQYF. The genes are TRBV30 and TRBJ2-5; perhaps TRBD1 as D (5 bases). CDR3 length: 13 residues. CDR1 is GTSNPN, CDR2 SVGIG, per germline (reference sequence). V was cut by 0 bases and J by 2 bases, with 7 bases left in between. Looking up the rest from reference TRBV30 and TRBJ2-5 gives the full variable domain: SQTIHQWPATLVQPVGSPLSLECTVEGTSNPNLYWYRQAAGRGLQLLFYSVGIGQISSEVPQNLSASRPQDRQFILSSKKLLLSDSGFYLCAWSVKGQETQYFGPGTRLLVL.

The rearrangement joins TRBV11-3 to TRBJ2-7; 10 bases agree with TRBD2. Germline V lookup: CDR1 SGHNT, CDR2 YENEEA. This CDR3 spans 17 amino acids. After removal of 1 base from V and 0 bases from J, the junction contained 6 bases not matched to a gene. The CDR3 sequence is CASSLGFGTSVSYEQYF. Written as DNA, the CDR3 is TGTGCCAGCAGCTTAGGATTTGGGACTAGCGTCTCCTACGAGCAGTACTTC.

This chain uses TRBV5-1 with TRBJ2-3; the D is unclear. V was cut by 4 bases and J by 2 bases, with 5 bases left in between. The CDR3 covers 12 residues. CDR1 is SGHRS and CDR2 is YFSETQ in the germline V gene. In DNA, the CDR3 is TGCGCCAGCAGCCTATACACAGATACGCAGTATTTT. It yields the protein CASSLYTDTQYF.

This clone occurred a few times. The V call is TRBV7-9, the J call TRBJ1-4; tentative D call: TRBD1 (5 bases). Trimming removed 4 bases from V and 8 bases from J, with 17 bases in between. Per germline, CDR1 SEHNR and CDR2 FQNEAQ (reference sequence). The CDR3 sequence is 15 residues long. The CDR3 DNA sequence: TGTGCCAGCAGCTCCCAAAGGGGTGTTCCAGAAAAACTGTTTTTT. Translated: CASSSQRGVPEKLFF.

The chain combines TRBV9 with TRBJ2-3; D is unresolved. V lost 0 bases to trimming and J lost 4 bases, with 6 bases between them. The CDR3 has 13 residues. CDR1 is SGDLS and CDR2 is YYNGEE in the germline V gene. For the CDR3, the DNA is TGTGCCAGCAGCGTAGATGAGGCAGATACGCAGTATTTT. It specifies CASSVDEADTQYF.

The chain uses TRBV5-1 and TRBJ1-2; 7 positions match TRBD1. The V gene end was trimmed by 4 bases and the J gene end by 2 bases; junction bases not matched to a gene: 8. The germline gives CDR1 SGHRS, CDR2 YFSETQ. The CDR3 is made up of 15 amino acids. Written as DNA, the CDR3 is TGCGCCAGCAGCCCGACAGGGTTGGGAAACTATGGCTACACCTTC. Translating it yields CASSPTGLGNYGYTF.

This sequence joins TRBV28 and TRBJ1-5, with D possibly being TRBD1 (5 bases). The ends were cut back, 3 bases at V and 0 bases at J, with 9 bases in the middle. Per germline, CDR1 MDHEN and CDR2 SYDVKM. CDR3 size: 15 residues. As DNA, the CDR3 is TGTGCCAGCAGTTTTTCAGGGTATAGCAATCAGCCCCAGCATTTT. Encoded protein: CASSFSGYSNQPQHF.

This clone was seen a single time. The chain employs TRBV19 and TRBJ2-5, with D perhaps matching TRBD1 (7 bases). The V gene's germline CDR1 is LNHDA and CDR2 SQIVND (reference sequence). This CDR3 contains 15 residues. Trimming cost V 11 bases and J 4 bases, with 23 bases left between them. The CDR3, as DNA: TGTGCCTCGAGCAGGGGGAGGAGTAGCGGAGAGACCCAGTACTTC. This codes for CASSRGRSSGETQYF.

The chain joins TRBV28 to TRBJ1-4; D remains ambiguous. Trimming pared 8 bases from V and 1 base from J, leaving 8 bases between. The CDR3 runs 13 residues. Germline assignment: CDR1 MDHEN and CDR2 SYDVKM. This CDR3 reads CASGVGTNEKLFF. The CDR3 DNA reads TGTGCCAGCGGAGTGGGAACTAATGAAAAACTGTTTTTT.

This clone came up once. This chain joins TRBV27 and TRBJ1-5, with 7 nucleotides matching TRBD1. The germline V gene encodes CDR1 MNHEY and CDR2 SMNVEV (reference sequence). V gave up 2 bases and J gave up 5 bases; unmatched junction bases: 6. This CDR3 is 15 amino acids long. The CDR3 nucleotides read TGTGCCAGCAGTTTAACAGGGGACTTTTATCAGCCCCAGCATTTT. Its protein is CASSLTGDFYQPQHF.